This T cell receptor beta chain appears in the sequencing data of a study of vaccination effects on CD4 cells after COVID-19. Study-level background: Post-vaccine draws lagged the second dose by a median of 72 days.

The germline V and J ends were trimmed by 0 bases and 4 bases, with 13 bases remaining between them. This CDR3 spans 15 amino acids. Germline V lookup: CDR1 SGHKS, CDR2 YYEKEE (reference sequence). The authors isolated CD4+ T cells after roughly 10 days of culture. Participants completed two doses of the BNT162b2 or mRNA-1273 vaccine. Comment on this clone: Antigen: not known.

Method: immunoSEQ multiplex PCR; TCRdb's copy keeps in-frame clones and lacks some. The profile shows about 8,900 clones, around four fifths of them singletons. The sequence derives from a human donor who received a COVID-19 vaccine. The chain recombines TRBV5-5 with TRBJ1-2; weak D call: TRBD1 (5 bases). Material: CD4+ T cells from PBMCs cultured without peptide, obtained after COVID-19 vaccination. The CDR3 DNA is TGTGCCAGCAGCTTGGAATCTCAGGGCCTCTATGGCTACACCTTC. Its translation: CASSLESQGLYGYTF.